One T cell receptor beta chain is described in this entry. The protocol was immunoSEQ multiplex PCR, while the TCRdb copy is restricted to in-frame clones and leaves out a portion. The data show 390,000 or so clones, more than 75% seen once. CDR3 length: 14 amino acids. V lost 3 bases, J lost 1 base, and 3 bases stayed unmatched. The germline CDR1 and CDR2 sequences are SGDLS and YYNGEE. The sample originates from a study of blood T cell repertoires in COVID-19. Study-wide context: From the United States, Italy and Spain came samples of acute and convalescent COVID-19.

The specimen was PBMCs or T cells enriched from blood (not recorded which). The chain combines TRBV9 with TRBJ1-2; TRBD1 matches at 7 bases. The source is a woman in her fifties or sixties who had recovered from COVID-19. The CDR3 region is CASSGQGYNYGYTF. The CDR3, as DNA: TGTGCCAGCAGCGGACAGGGTTATAACTATGGCTACACCTTC. Full variable domain (missing parts from reference TRBV9 and TRBJ1-2): DSGVTQTPKHLITATGQRVTLRCSPRSGDLSVYWYQQSLDQGLQFLIQYYNGEERAKGNILERFSAQQFPDLHSELNLSSLELGDSALYFCASSGQGYNYGYTFGSGTRLTVV.